The source of this T cell receptor (beta chain) is a study of vaccination effects on CD4 cells after COVID-19 (dated by TCRdb to between 2021 and 2024). Regarding the research as a whole: The ViraFEST assay stimulated PBMC with viral peptide pools and then used TCR sequencing to identify antigen-specific CD4+ T cell clonotypes by expansion. A total of 10 COVID-19 convalescent patients and a handful of SARS-CoV-2-naive healthy vaccine recipients were included in the full study. The study compared SARS-CoV-2 spike-specific CD4+ TCR repertoires before and after mRNA vaccination in COVID-19 convalescent patients and infection-naive vaccine recipients. In the study, cultures from other donors were sequenced using the Oncomine TCR Beta short-read assay on an Illumina iSeq 100. Across the study, the median time from the second dose to post-vaccine sampling was 72 days (range 14 to 241). Approximately 2 million PBMC per well were cultured with 9 to 10 ug/ml peptides in IMDM containing 5% human AB serum, about 9.7 IU/ml IL-2 and gentamicin. Overall study results and their limits: Marked clonal contraction was observed in both infection-induced and vaccine-induced clones at late post-vaccination timepoints, consistent with waning T cell responses. In healthy vaccine recipients, vaccine-induced clones were almost all SARS-CoV-2 mono-reactive, with only 1 of 255 being cross-reactive with common cold coronaviruses. Only a small number of convalescent patients were included, and no early post-infection timepoints were available, which limited the study.

A distance of 8 bases separates the germline ends of V and J, which lose 3 bases and 2 bases respectively. CDR3 length: 14 amino acids, cysteine to phenylalanine. Only the CDR3 portion is preserved as DNA: 42 bases, with reading frame beginning at the first base. In the germline V gene (reference sequence), CDR1 corresponds to LNHDA and CDR2 to SQIVND. After 10 to 11 days of culture, CD4+ T cells were isolated with the EasySep CD4+ T cell isolation kit. Two doses of either the BNT162b2 or the mRNA-1273 mRNA SARS-CoV-2 vaccine were administered to participants. None of the healthy vaccine recipients had a prior SARS-CoV-2 infection, which was confirmed by nucleocapsid antibody tests that came back negative both before and after vaccination. Half of the culture medium was replaced with fresh IL-2-containing medium on days 3 and 7. Each peptide stimulation condition was cultured in triplicate wells unless otherwise noted. Using Ficoll-Paque Plus gradient centrifugation, PBMC were separated from whole blood and then either used fresh or cryopreserved at -140C. The QIAamp micro DNA kit was used to extract genomic DNA from the cultured CD4+ T cells.

On this clone: The antigen this receptor binds is unknown. Base qualities are not recorded, but no much larger clone differs from it by a single base.

The library was generated by the immunoSEQ multiplex PCR assay. DNA from the cultured and isolated CD4+ T cells underwent TCR beta CDR3 sequencing. The paper's data handling went like this. Non-productive TCR sequences were discarded, and reads were trimmed to the CDR3 region, with only CDR3s of 7 or more amino acids retained. Antigen-specific clonotypes were identified with the MANAFEST web app by comparing expansion in peptide wells against reference cultures. To be called positive, a clone needed expansion at FDR<0.05 compared with the reference and with all other wells, an odds ratio greater than 5, and a frequency greater than 0.1% in two replicate wells. A clonotype was called cross-reactive if it was significantly expanded both in SARS-CoV-2 spike wells and in at least one common cold coronavirus spike condition. CDR3 similarity was assessed by Levenshtein distance with the stringdist R package, and unrooted trees were built with ape in R 3.6.1. TCRdb took over this immuneACCESS table, retaining in-frame rearrangements with V and J assigned. Such tables are incomplete; in checked studies, under half of the missing clones stem from an unresolved V gene, and the remainder is unexplained. V and J calls and clone size follow that table, whereas D and trimming were derived from the DNA. This sample is represented by about 45,000 clones; 65% to 80% of them were singletons. The ten top clones hold 9.5% to 10% of the sample.

The receptor chain draws on TRBV19 and TRBJ1-5, with the D segment identity uncertain. The sample here was CD4+ T cells from PBMCs cultured without peptide, taken after COVID-19 vaccination. This TCR was recovered from a human donor who received a COVID-19 vaccine. CDR3 loop: CASSIDVRNQPQHF. The DNA is TGTGCCAGTAGTATTGATGTTCGCAATCAGCCCCAGCATTTT.